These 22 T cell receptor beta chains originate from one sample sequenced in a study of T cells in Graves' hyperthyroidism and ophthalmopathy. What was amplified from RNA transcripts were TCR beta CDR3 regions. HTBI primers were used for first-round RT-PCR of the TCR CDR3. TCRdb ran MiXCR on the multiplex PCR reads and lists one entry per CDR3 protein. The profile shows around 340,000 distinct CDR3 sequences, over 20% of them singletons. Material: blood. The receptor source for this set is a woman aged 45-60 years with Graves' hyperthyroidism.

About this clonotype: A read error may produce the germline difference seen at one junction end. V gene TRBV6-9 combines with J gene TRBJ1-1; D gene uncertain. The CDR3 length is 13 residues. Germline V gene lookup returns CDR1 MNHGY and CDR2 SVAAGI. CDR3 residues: CASGYMTNTEAFF. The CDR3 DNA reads TGCGCCAGCGGTTATATGACGAACACTGAAGCTTTCTTT.

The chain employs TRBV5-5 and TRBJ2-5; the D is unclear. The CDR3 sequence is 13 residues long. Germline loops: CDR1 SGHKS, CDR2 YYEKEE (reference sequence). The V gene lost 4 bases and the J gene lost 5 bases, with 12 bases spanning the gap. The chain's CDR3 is CASSPLGMETQYF. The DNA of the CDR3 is TGTGCCAGCAGCCCGTTGGGGATGGAGACCCAGTACTTC.

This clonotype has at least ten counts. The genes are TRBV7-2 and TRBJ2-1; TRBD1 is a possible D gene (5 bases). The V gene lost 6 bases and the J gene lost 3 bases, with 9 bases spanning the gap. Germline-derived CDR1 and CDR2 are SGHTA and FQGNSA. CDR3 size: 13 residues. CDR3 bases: TGTGCCAGCAGTTTCGACAGCTACAATGAGCAGTTCTTC. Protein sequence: CASSFDSYNEQFF.

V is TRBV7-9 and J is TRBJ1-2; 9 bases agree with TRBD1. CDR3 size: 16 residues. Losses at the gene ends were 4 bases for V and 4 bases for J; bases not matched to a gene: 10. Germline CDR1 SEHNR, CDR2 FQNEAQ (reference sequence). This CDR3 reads CASSSRDRVGVYGYTF. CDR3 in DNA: TGTGCCAGCAGCTCCCGGGACAGGGTGGGTGTCTATGGCTACACCTTC.

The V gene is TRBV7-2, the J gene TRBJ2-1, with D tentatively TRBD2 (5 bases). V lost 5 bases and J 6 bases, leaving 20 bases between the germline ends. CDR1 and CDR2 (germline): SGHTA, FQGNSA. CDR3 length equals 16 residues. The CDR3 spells CASSQDGGLGGNEQFF. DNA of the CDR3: TGTGCCAGCAGCCAAGACGGCGGGTTAGGCGGCAATGAGCAGTTCTTC. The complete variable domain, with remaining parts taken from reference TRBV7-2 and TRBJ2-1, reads GAGVSQSPSNKVTEKGKDVELRCDPISGHTALYWYRQSLGQGLEFLIYFQGNSAPDKSGLPSDRFSAERTGGSVSTLTIQRTQQEDSAVYLCASSQDGGLGGNEQFFGPGTRLTVL.

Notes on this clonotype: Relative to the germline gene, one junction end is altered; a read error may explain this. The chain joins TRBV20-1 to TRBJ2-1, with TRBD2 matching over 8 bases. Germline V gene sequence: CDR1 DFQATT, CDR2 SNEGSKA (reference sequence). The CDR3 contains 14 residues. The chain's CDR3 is CSARQLAVYNEQLF. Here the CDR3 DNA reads TGCAGTGCTAGACAACTAGCGGTCTACAATGAGCAGCTCTTC.

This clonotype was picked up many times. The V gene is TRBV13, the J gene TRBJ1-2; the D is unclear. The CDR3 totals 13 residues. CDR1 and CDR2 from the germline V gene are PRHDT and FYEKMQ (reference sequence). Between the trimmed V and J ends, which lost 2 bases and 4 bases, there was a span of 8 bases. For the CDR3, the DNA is TGTGCCAGCAGCTTAAATCGAGGCTATGGCTACACCTTC. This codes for CASSLNRGYGYTF.

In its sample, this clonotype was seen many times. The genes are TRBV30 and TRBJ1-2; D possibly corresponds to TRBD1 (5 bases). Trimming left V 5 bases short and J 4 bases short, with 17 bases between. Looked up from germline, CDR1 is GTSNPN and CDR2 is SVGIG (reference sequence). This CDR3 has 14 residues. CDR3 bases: TGTGCCTGGCGAAGACGGGGGGGTCTCTATGGCTACACCTTC. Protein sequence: CAWRRRGGLYGYTF.

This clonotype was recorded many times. CDR3 protein: CASSSDSHNEQFF. Written as DNA, the CDR3 is TGTGCCAGCAGTTCCGACAGCCACAATGAGCAGTTCTTC. The J gene is TRBJ2-1, the V gene TRBV7-9, with D perhaps matching TRBD1 (5 bases). From germline, CDR1 is SEHNR and CDR2 FQNEAQ (reference sequence). The V gene lost 6 bases and the J gene lost 5 bases, with 11 bases spanning the gap. The CDR3 is 13 amino acids.

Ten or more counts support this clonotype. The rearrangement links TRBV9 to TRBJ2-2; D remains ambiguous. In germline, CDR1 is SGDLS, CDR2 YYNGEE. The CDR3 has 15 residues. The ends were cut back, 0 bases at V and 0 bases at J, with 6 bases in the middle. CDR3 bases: TGTGCCAGCAGCGTAGACCAGGCGAACACCGGGGAGCTGTTTTTT. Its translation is CASSVDQANTGELFF.

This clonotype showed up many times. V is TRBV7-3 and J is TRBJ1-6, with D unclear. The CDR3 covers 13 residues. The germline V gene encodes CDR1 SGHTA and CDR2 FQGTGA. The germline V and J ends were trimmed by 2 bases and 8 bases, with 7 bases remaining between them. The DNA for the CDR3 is TGTGCCAGCAGCTTAGAAGCGGATTCACCCCTCCACTTT. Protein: CASSLEADSPLHF.

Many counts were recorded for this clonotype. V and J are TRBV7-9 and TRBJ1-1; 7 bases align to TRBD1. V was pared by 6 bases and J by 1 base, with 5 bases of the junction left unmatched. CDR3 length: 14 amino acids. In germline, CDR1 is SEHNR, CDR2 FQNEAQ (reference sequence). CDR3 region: CASSRTGRNTEAFF. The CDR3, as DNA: TGTGCCAGCAGTCGGACAGGTCGGAACACTGAAGCTTTCTTT.

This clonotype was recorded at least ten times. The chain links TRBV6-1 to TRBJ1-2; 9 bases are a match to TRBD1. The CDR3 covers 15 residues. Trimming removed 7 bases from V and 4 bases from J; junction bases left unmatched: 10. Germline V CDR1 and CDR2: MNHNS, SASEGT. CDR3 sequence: CASIKRDRAPYGYTF. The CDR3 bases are TGTGCCAGCATCAAGAGGGACAGGGCCCCCTATGGCTACACCTTC.

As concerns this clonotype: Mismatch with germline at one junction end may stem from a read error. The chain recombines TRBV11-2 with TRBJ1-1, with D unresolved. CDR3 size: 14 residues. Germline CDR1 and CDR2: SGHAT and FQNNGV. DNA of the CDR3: TGTGCCAGCACCCGAGCGGTCAGTAACACTGAAGCTTTCTTC. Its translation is CASTRAVSNTEAFF. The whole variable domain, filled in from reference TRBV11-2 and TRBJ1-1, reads EAGVAQSPRYKIIEKRQSVAFWCNPISGHATLYWYQQILGQGPKLLIQFQNNGVVDDSQLPKDRFSAERLKGVDSTLKIQPAKLEDSAVYLCASTRAVSNTEAFFGQGTRLTVV.

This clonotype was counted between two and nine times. CDR3: CASSLAGAGGYTF. CDR3 coding DNA: TGTGCCAGCAGCCTGGCAGGGGCTGGTGGCTACACCTTC. The genes are TRBV6-1 and TRBJ1-2, with D possibly being TRBD1 (6 bases). The CDR3 length is 13 residues. Germline V gene sequence: CDR1 MNHNS, CDR2 SASEGT. V gave up 6 bases and J gave up 7 bases, with 15 bases separating them.

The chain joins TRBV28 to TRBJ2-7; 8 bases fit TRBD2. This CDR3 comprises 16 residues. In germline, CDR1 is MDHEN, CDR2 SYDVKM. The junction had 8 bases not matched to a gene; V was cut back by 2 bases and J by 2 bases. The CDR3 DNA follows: TGTGCCAGCAGTTTAGAGGTAGCGGGATCGACCTACGAGCAGTACTTC. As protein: CASSLEVAGSTYEQYF.

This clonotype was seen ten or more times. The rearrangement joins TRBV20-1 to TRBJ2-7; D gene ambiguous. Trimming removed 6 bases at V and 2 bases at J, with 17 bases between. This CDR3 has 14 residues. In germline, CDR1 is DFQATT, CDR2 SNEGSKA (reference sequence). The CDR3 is CSAKTTVTTYEQYF. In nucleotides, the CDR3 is TGCAGTGCCAAGACGACTGTAACTACCTACGAGCAGTACTTC.

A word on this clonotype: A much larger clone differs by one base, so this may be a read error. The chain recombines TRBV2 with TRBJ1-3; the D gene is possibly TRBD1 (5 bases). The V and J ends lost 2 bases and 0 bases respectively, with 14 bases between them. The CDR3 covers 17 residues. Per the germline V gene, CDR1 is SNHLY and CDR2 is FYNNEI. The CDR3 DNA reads TGTGCCAGCAGTGAAATAGGGGCCACCCTCTCTGGAAACACCATATATTTT. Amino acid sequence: CASSEIGATLSGNTIYF.

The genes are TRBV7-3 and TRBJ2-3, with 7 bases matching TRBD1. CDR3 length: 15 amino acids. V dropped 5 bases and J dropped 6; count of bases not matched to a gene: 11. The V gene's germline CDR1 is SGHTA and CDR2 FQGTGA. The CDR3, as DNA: TGTGCCAGCAGCCCTCGGGACAGCCGCCGGGATACGCAGTATTTT. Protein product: CASSPRDSRRDTQYF.

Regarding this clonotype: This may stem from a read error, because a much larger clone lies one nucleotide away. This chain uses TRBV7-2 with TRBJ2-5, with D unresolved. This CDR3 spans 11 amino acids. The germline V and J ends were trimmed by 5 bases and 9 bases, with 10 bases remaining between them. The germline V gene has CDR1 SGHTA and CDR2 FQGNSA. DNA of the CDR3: TGTGCCAGCAGCGACGTGGGGTCCCAGTACTTC. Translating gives CASSDVGSQYF. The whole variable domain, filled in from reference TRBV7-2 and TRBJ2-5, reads GAGVSQSPSNKVTEKGKDVELRCDPISGHTALYWYRQSLGQGLEFLIYFQGNSAPDKSGLPSDRFSAERTGGSVSTLTIQRTQQEDSAVYLCASSDVGSQYFGPGTRLLVL.

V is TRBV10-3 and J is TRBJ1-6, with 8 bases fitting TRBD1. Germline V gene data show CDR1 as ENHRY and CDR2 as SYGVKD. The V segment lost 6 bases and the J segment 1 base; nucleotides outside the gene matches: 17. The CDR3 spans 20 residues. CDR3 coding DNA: TGTGCCATCAGACCGGACGGGGCCAGGGGGCCAAGGTCCTATAATTCACCCCTCCACTTT. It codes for CAIRPDGARGPRSYNSPLHF.

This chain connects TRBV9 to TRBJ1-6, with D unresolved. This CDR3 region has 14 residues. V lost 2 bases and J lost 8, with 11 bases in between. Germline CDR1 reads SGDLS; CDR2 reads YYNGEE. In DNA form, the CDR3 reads TGTGCCAGCAGCGTGTGGGTTCAGGATTCACCCCTCCACTTT. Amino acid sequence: CASSVWVQDSPLHF.